This entry describes one T cell receptor beta chain. Antigen: not known. In the same sample, other DNA sequences code for this CDR3. PCR used 60 Vbeta primers and 13 Jbeta primers. Method: immunoSEQ multiplex PCR; TCRdb's copy keeps in-frame clones and lacks some. The table lists around 150,000 clones. The data belong to a study of cytomegalovirus exposure and HLA in healthy donors. General study points: Reports indicated that the classifier achieved high specificity and sensitivity in diagnosing cytomegalovirus status. Analysis was carried out at a later point, and it linked a missense DCLRE1C variant to TCR beta V- and J-gene trimming. Cytomegalovirus association was listed for approximately 160 TCR beta chains.

This CDR3 contains 15 residues. In germline, CDR1 is SGHRS, CDR2 YFSETQ. The V end lost 1 base, the J end lost 8 bases, and 15 bases lay between the germline ends. This chain links TRBV5-1 with TRBJ1-4; D unresolved. The TCR sequence derives from a man aged 30-40 years in good health and CMV-seronegative. Sequencing input: PBMCs. The chain's CDR3 is CASSLSPGSREKLFF. CDR3 sequence (DNA): TGCGCCAGCAGCTTGAGCCCGGGGTCCCGAGAAAAACTGTTTTTT.